What follows are 22 T cell receptor beta chains derived from one specimen sequenced in a study of monozygotic twins with inflammatory bowel disease. From its re-call of the 5' RACE reads, TCRdb lists each CDR3 protein once, without DNA. This sample's clone table lists under 200,000 distinct CDR3 sequences. Sample: blood. Every receptor here comes from a human donor with ulcerative colitis or Crohn's disease, or a healthy co-twin of an affected twin (not recorded which).

The chain employs TRBV5-1 and TRBJ2-7; TCRdb reports TRBD2, a call that lacks DNA to check it against. This CDR3 comprises 15 residues. CDR1 is SGHRS, CDR2 YFSETQ, per germline. The CDR3 sequence: CASSSIAGLYHEQYF.

The J gene is TRBJ1-1, the V gene TRBV4-2. Looked up from germline, CDR1 is LGHNA and CDR2 is YNFKEQ. CDR3 size: 16 residues. CDR3 residues: CASSQEKRSMNTEAFF.

This chain's CDR3 is CSATLRGGMSNQPQHF. The gene calls are TRBV20-1 and TRBJ1-5. Germline V gene lookup returns CDR1 DFQATT and CDR2 SNEGSKA (reference sequence). The CDR3 spans 16 residues.

The chain has TRBV27 and TRBJ1-1. Germline V CDR1 and CDR2: MNHEY, SMNVEV (reference sequence). CDR3 length: 15 residues. The CDR3 loop reads CASRTRYERSTEAFF.

The V gene is TRBV27, the J gene TRBJ2-7; TCRdb proposes TRBD1, but this gene call is untestable without DNA. CDR1 is MNHEY and CDR2 is SMNVEV in the germline V gene (reference sequence). The CDR3 length is 16 residues. CDR3: CASSFNTGESSYEQYF.

The rearrangement uses TRBV5-1 and TRBJ2-7; the TCRdb call, TRBD2, lacks DNA for checking. Looked up from germline, CDR1 is SGHRS and CDR2 is YFSETQ. CDR3 length: 15 residues. This chain's CDR3 is CASSLVAGGTYEQYF.

The V call is TRBV7-9, the J call TRBJ1-1. The CDR3 is made up of 14 amino acids. CDR1 is SEHNR and CDR2 is FQNEAQ in the germline V gene (reference sequence). This CDR3 reads CASSLRREGTEAFF.

V and J are TRBV6-5 and TRBJ2-2. CDR1 and CDR2 from the germline V gene are MNHEY and SVGAGI. This CDR3 contains 17 residues. CDR3 protein: CASTLLGNTPNTGELFF.

This chain links TRBV18 with TRBJ2-3; no DNA is available, so the TRBD2 call from TCRdb remains unchecked. This CDR3 is 15 amino acids long. CDR1 KGHSH and CDR2 LQKENI come from the germline V gene. The CDR3 sequence: CASSPEGLKTDTQYF.

The genes are TRBV7-2 and TRBJ2-1. Germline values: CDR1 SGHTA, CDR2 FQGNSA. The CDR3 runs to 15 residues. The CDR3 reads CASSSEGGPYNEQFF. The variable domain in full, with the rest retrieved from reference TRBV7-2 and TRBJ2-1, is GAGVSQSPSNKVTEKGKDVELRCDPISGHTALYWYRQSLGQGLEFLIYFQGNSAPDKSGLPSDRFSAERTGGSVSTLTIQRTQQEDSAVYLCASSSEGGPYNEQFFGPGTRLTVL.

The rearrangement uses TRBV10-2 and TRBJ2-4; absent DNA, TCRdb's TRBD2 call cannot be checked. The CDR3 extends over 21 amino acids. The germline V gene encodes CDR1 WSHSY and CDR2 SAAADI. CDR3 loop: CASSEILAGGSRPLAKNIQYF.

This rearrangement joins TRBV11-2 to TRBJ2-6; the D call of TRBD1 rests on TCRdb alone, since no DNA is present to check it. The CDR3 runs 13 residues. Germline V CDR1 and CDR2: SGHAT, FQNNGV. This CDR3 is CASSPGKKSVLTF.

This chain uses TRBV5-1 with TRBJ2-1; TCRdb returns TRBD2, unconfirmable since there is no DNA. Germline-derived CDR1 and CDR2 are SGHRS and YFSETQ. The CDR3 covers 15 residues. The CDR3 here is CASSPLTSGEGEQFF. The variable domain in full, with the rest retrieved from reference TRBV5-1 and TRBJ2-1, is KAGVTQTPRYLIKTRGQQVTLSCSPISGHRSVSWYQQTPGQGLQFLFEYFSETQRNKGNFPGRFSGRQFSNSRSEMNVSTLELGDSALYLCASSPLTSGEGEQFFGPGTRLTVL.

This chain uses TRBV7-2 with TRBJ2-7; TCRdb reports TRBD2, a call that lacks DNA to check it against. CDR1 and CDR2 (germline): SGHTA, FQGNSA. The CDR3 runs to 17 residues. The CDR3 sequence is CASSIQAGLLAGGEQYF.

The CDR3 sequence: CASSTGQSAFF. This chain uses TRBV5-4 with TRBJ1-1; the TRBD1 assignment by TCRdb is unverifiable without DNA. The CDR3 length is 11 residues. CDR1 and CDR2 from the germline V gene are SGHNT and YYREEE (reference sequence). Complete variable domain (other parts from reference TRBV5-4 and TRBJ1-1): ETGVTQSPTHLIKTRGQQVTLRCSSQSGHNTVSWYQQALGQGPQFIFQYYREEENGRGNFPPRFSGLQFPNYSSELNVNALELDDSALYLCASSTGQSAFFGQGTRLTVV.

The V gene is TRBV3-1, the J gene TRBJ2-1. Germline CDR1 is LGHDT and CDR2 is YNNKEL (reference sequence). This CDR3 is built from 15 residues. This CDR3 reads CASSQDLGGYNEQFF.

The V gene is TRBV7-2, the J gene TRBJ1-2; the TCRdb call, TRBD1, lacks DNA for checking. The CDR3 has 14 amino acids. From germline, CDR1 is SGHTA and CDR2 FQGNSA. Here the CDR3 reads CASSLVQGAPGYTF.

V is TRBV3-1 and J is TRBJ2-6. The CDR3 totals 14 residues. The germline V gene has CDR1 LGHDT and CDR2 YNNKEL (reference sequence). The CDR3 spells CASSQSSGANVLTF.

The rearrangement uses TRBV19 and TRBJ2-7. The germline V gene has CDR1 LNHDA and CDR2 SQIVND (reference sequence). The CDR3 is made up of 13 amino acids. The chain's CDR3 is CASSVNRNYEQYF.

The CDR3 loop reads CSAREGRSGYNEQFF. This sequence joins TRBV20-1 and TRBJ2-1; TCRdb outputs TRBD1, but without DNA this stays unchecked. Germline CDR1 DFQATT, CDR2 SNEGSKA (reference sequence). The CDR3 runs to 15 residues.

The chain combines TRBV29-1 with TRBJ2-3. From germline, CDR1 is SQVTM and CDR2 ANQGSEA. CDR3 length: 13 residues. CDR3 in amino acids: CSVQLQFTDTQYF.

The CDR3 here is CASRTDHLDEQFF. V usage is TRBV7-9 and J usage is TRBJ2-1. This CDR3 region has 13 residues. Germline V gives CDR1 SEHNR, CDR2 FQNEAQ (reference sequence).